Listed here is a single TCR beta chain. The specificity of this receptor is unknown. The sample holds no much larger clone one base away, and base qualities are not on file. These data originate in a study of cytomegalovirus exposure and HLA in healthy donors (TCRdb year 2017). For the wider study: According to an earlier analysis of around 600 of the donors, roughly 180 million T cells yielded approximately 120 million unique TCR beta sequences and 276 Gb of sequence data. An earlier analysis of 500 to 650 of the donors applied high-throughput TCR beta sequencing to assess whether each TCR beta V gene segment acted as functional or pseudogenic. Among under 450 genotyped donors of the cohort, an average of approximately 240,000 unique TCR beta nucleotide sequences were sequenced per donor, about a sixth of them non-productive. To predict cytomegalovirus infection status, the study brought together high-throughput TCR immunosequencing, statistical association of individual TCRs with disease status, and machine learning. Besides the first cohort of approximately 710 subjects, a separate validation cohort made up of 120 different subjects was used. Typing coverage varied by locus: about 629-640 donors for A, B, C, DRB1 and DQB1; roughly 520 for DQA1; around 570 for DPA1; about 450 for DPB1. The genetic ancestry cluster associated with self-reported Caucasian donors included over 65% of the roughly 410 genotyped donors. Genome-wide SNP genotypes for about 55% of the roughly 670 donors were used in a later genetic analysis, which treated that subset as a discovery cohort. The T cell repertoires of 666 subjects were profiled by immunosequencing and related to cytomegalovirus serostatus. All discovery cohort repertoires had been generated using a single sequencing platform. A later analysis re-examined previously published TCR beta repertoires from roughly 650 donors and added high-resolution HLA genotyping to investigate patterns of TCR occurrence. Donor age, sex, ethnicity and CMV serostatus were compiled together with the repertoire data. Rather than using new phenotypic data, the later analysis identified candidate immune exposures from TCR beta sequences and from how often those sequences occurred across donors. Roughly five DR-DQ haplotypes were handled as single units for association and clustering because linkage in the cohort was strong. About 300 gigabases of sequencing data and tens of millions of unique TCR sequences were included in an early release covering about 700 HLA-typed donors. The aim of the study was to test whether cataloging public T cell receptors could identify signatures of past pathogen exposure. Class I and class II HLA loci were covered by the typing at four-digit resolution.

Receptors were amplified or captured by the immunoSEQ multiplex PCR assay. The multiplex PCR relied on a mix of 60 forward primers for TCR Vbeta segments and 13 reverse primers for TCR Jbeta segments. A multiplex PCR assay on genomic DNA amplified the CDR3 region of rearranged TCR beta genes. On the Illumina HiSeq System, the amplified TCR beta libraries were sequenced as 87-base-pair reads. The authors' pipeline ran thus. A later analysis counted tens of millions of unique TCR beta chains across the 640 or so repertoires, and some 11 million of these chains were shared by at least two donors. Raw reads were error-corrected and collapsed into unique sequences with a nearest-neighbor algorithm that merged closely related sequences to remove PCR and sequencing errors. CDR3 sequences were aligned to IMGT reference sequences to assign V, D and J gene segments. For a sequence to be retained, a match of at least six nucleotides was required to both a V gene segment and a J gene segment. Rearrangements were called productive when the CDR3 lacked stop codons and stayed in frame with V and J; all others were non-productive. Following IMGT convention, CDR3 was defined as the stretch from the second conserved V-encoded cysteine up to the conserved J-encoded phenylalanine. Sequences without an unambiguous match to a single V gene segment were excluded from the earlier analysis of about 600 of the donors. An earlier analysis of fewer than 750 of the donors classified V segments as functional when productive rearrangements were above 56.7% and as segregating when the standard deviation between donors was above 5%. A statistical classification framework was built to diagnose cytomegalovirus status from the catalog of TCR beta chain sequences. In a later analysis, TCR nucleotide sequences were compared against IMGT/GENE-DB human TR gene sequences so that V and J genes could be assigned. The TCRdist pipeline was used in a later analysis to assign CDR3 sequences and most-parsimonious VDJ recombination scenarios. In a later analysis, each TCR beta chain was defined by its CDR3 amino acid sequence together with its V-gene family, and reads lacking a unique V-gene family were excluded. A later analysis removed 592 highly shared, low-generation-probability nucleotide sequences to deal with suspected cross-contamination and a sequencing artifact. A later analysis calculated a clonal expansion index for each public chain from normalized within-repertoire ranks of inferred template counts. A later analysis computed generation probabilities with a VDJ recombination model fitted to out-of-frame rearrangements, and checked the results against IGoR. In a later analysis, hypergeometric tests were used to score TCR-TCR, TCR-HLA and TCR-CMV co-occurrence, with a repertoire-size bias correction applied to TCR pairs. To estimate false discovery rates, a later analysis permuted the HLA or CMV assignments 20 times. In a later analysis, co-occurring TCRs were grouped with DBSCAN, and TCRdist sequence similarity was added when clustering was performed within HLA-allele-positive subsets. For co-occurrence clustering, repertoires with fewer than 30,000 or more than 120,000 public chains were excluded, along with roughly five repertoires with anomalous nucleotide sharing. TCRdb carries this immuneACCESS record with in-frame sequences only. Its versions omit some clonotypes, under half of them owing to an unresolved V gene in the studies checked, with the rest unexplained. V and J calls and clone size are those listed in that table; D and trimming were worked out from the DNA. The table for this sample lists roughly 180,000 clones; about four fifths of them were counted only once. The ten most abundant clones make up approximately 2.9% of the sample.

The cohort comprised 666 healthy bone marrow donors. Cohort members were all nominally healthy when sampled, although unrecorded immune exposures were likely present. The donor was CMV seronegative and belonged to the group of 352 seronegative cohort members. Each donor provided a peripheral blood sample, and peripheral blood mononuclear cells were used for TCR beta sequencing. Genomic DNA extraction from the blood cell samples was performed with the Qiagen DNeasy Blood Extraction Kit. What the authors observed across the whole study: A later genetic analysis associated a missense DCLRE1C variant with V-gene and J-gene trimming of TCR beta chains, and an independent cohort replicated the association. For the cohort, immune exposure information was limited to CMV serostatus. A later analysis reported that several top co-occurrence clusters appeared linked to parvovirus B19, influenza, CMV and Epstein-Barr virus. In an earlier analysis of about 600 of the donors, most TCR beta V segments appeared in productive rearrangements about 87% or about 30% of the time, broadly matching IMGT annotations. When HLA alleles, especially DR and DQ, strongly co-occurred, attributing TCR associations to individual alleles was difficult. A later analysis found that TCR association rates varied across HLA loci, with DRB1 alleles showing the most associated TCRs and HLA-C alleles the fewest. The study gave a list of 150 to 200 TCR beta chains associated with cytomegalovirus. The classifier was reported to diagnose cytomegalovirus status with high specificity and sensitivity in both the original cohort and the validation cohort. Three of the identified cytomegalovirus-associated TCR beta chains were confirmed in vitro to be specific for cytomegalovirus antigens. Because some donors lacked HLA typing at each locus, the association tests relied only on the typed subset. While some public TCRs were present in many individuals, most TCR sequences turned up only very rarely across donors. A later genetic analysis reported fewer N-insertions in productive TCRs among donors in an Asian-associated ancestry cluster than the roughly 650-donor mean. The sequencing pipeline was judged likely to have produced a cluster of highly shared sequence variants as a technical artifact. Because counts were too low, 15 to 20 rarely observed V segments, including chromosome 9 orphons, were excluded from the earlier analysis of some 540 of the donors. A further reported finding was that TCR beta sequences accurately predicted the HLA-A and HLA-B alleles for most subjects in the first cohort. This cohort had only TCR beta chains sequenced, and the lack of alpha or paired-chain data limited which features could be detected. It was suggested by the authors that the approach could potentially be generalized to other disease states and immunological phenotypes. In a later analysis, HLA-associated TCR beta chains showed more clonal expansion and lower generation probabilities than non-associated chains that were equally common. Linkage disequilibrium might explain the correlated functional status among segregating V segments, but an unknown experimental factor could not be excluded. Most CMV-associated TCR beta chains appeared to be HLA-restricted in a later analysis, and the HLA associations seemed to be driven largely by CMV exposure. Roughly uniform sequencing depth across donors was assumed in presence/absence analyses, although this assumption may not hold. Specific HLA alleles were associated with 15,000 to 20,000 TCR beta sequences at a false discovery rate of 0.05 in a later analysis.

The sequencing input was PBMCs. This TCR came from a female donor in good health and CMV-seronegative.

The nucleotide sequence reads as follows: TGTGCCAGCAGTGAATCGACAGGGACTGGAAACACCATATATTTT. It encodes CASSESTGTGNTIYF. The chain employs TRBV6-1 and TRBJ1-3, with 7 middle bases fitting TRBD1. The junction shows trimming of 2 bases on V and 2 bases on J, and the gene matches do not reach 3 bases of it. Looking up the germline V gene yields CDR1 MNHNS and CDR2 SASEGT. CDR3 length: 15 amino acids, cysteine to phenylalanine. Kept here is only the CDR3 DNA, which spans 45 bases and is read in frame from base 1.